A selection of T cell receptor beta chains follows, all from one sample in a study of low-dose radiotherapy and immunotherapy resistance in tumors. TCRdb re-called the reads with MiXCR, one entry per CDR3 protein. Of around 90,000 distinct CDR3 sequences in the sample, approximately 20% were seen once. Sample: PBMCs, taken before treatment. These receptors were taken from a male donor with prostate cancer. CDR3s leave out the opening cysteine and the closing phenylalanine or tryptophan.

j_call: TRBJ1-1; v_call: TRBV20-1; cdr3_aa: SARDLGTVNTEAF
j_call: TRBJ1-1; v_call: TRBV12-3/TRBV12-4; cdr3_aa: ASSLFWTKVAEAF
j_call: TRBJ2-1; v_call: TRBV5-1; cdr3_aa: ASTEGGEYNEQF
j_call: TRBJ2-7; v_call: TRBV5-8; cdr3_aa: ASSHDTTYEQY
j_call: TRBJ2-7; v_call: TRBV6-2/TRBV6-3; cdr3_aa: ASSRNREQY
j_call: TRBJ2-7; v_call: TRBV29-1; cdr3_aa: SVAPGSYYEQY
j_call: TRBJ2-1; v_call: TRBV20-1; cdr3_aa: SARGPHTRGNEQF
j_call: TRBJ1-6; v_call: TRBV2; cdr3_aa: ASRTGNSPLH
j_call: TRBJ2-7; v_call: TRBV21-1; cdr3_aa: ANSNGQGALHEQY
j_call: TRBJ2-1; v_call: TRBV27; cdr3_aa: ASSSTSAGEQF
j_call: TRBJ1-6; v_call: TRBV9; cdr3_aa: ASSAGFNSPLH
j_call: TRBJ2-4; v_call: TRBV7-2; cdr3_aa: ASSLTGLGAQNIQY
j_call: TRBJ1-6; v_call: TRBV10-1; cdr3_aa: ASSVNSPLH
j_call: TRBJ2-1; v_call: TRBV7-6; cdr3_aa: ASSLGTGGSYNEQF
j_call: TRBJ1-5; v_call: TRBV19; cdr3_aa: ASRDRGPNQPQH
j_call: TRBJ2-1; v_call: TRBV6-2/TRBV6-3; cdr3_aa: ASSEQVSYNEQF
j_call: TRBJ2-5; v_call: TRBV28; cdr3_aa: ASSSSTSGRIVETQY
j_call: TRBJ1-5; v_call: TRBV4-1; cdr3_aa: ASSQDPLFNQPQH
j_call: TRBJ1-2; v_call: TRBV9; cdr3_aa: ASSVGESIHGYT
j_call: TRBJ1-1; v_call: TRBV5-1; cdr3_aa: ASSATGGNPEAF
j_call: TRBJ1-1; v_call: TRBV3-1; cdr3_aa: ASSQVERNTEAF
j_call: TRBJ1-2; v_call: TRBV6-6; cdr3_aa: ASSLLRQGEGYT
j_call: TRBJ2-2; v_call: TRBV28; cdr3_aa: ASSLFGGSNTGELF
j_call: TRBJ2-5; v_call: TRBV28; cdr3_aa: ASSKPTRLETQY
j_call: TRBJ2-3; v_call: TRBV11-3; cdr3_aa: ASSYRDGSGLAGTDTQY
j_call: TRBJ2-7; v_call: TRBV12-3/TRBV12-4; cdr3_aa: ASSAAGPSLLHEQY
j_call: TRBJ1-1; v_call: TRBV18; cdr3_aa: ASSRELTTGTEAF
j_call: TRBJ1-1; v_call: TRBV11-1; cdr3_aa: ASSLDSGEGTEAF
j_call: TRBJ2-1; v_call: TRBV21-1; cdr3_aa: ASSLTGFAYNEQF
j_call: TRBJ1-6; v_call: TRBV14; cdr3_aa: ASSQSRTVGVH
j_call: TRBJ1-5; v_call: TRBV20-1; cdr3_aa: STLTGRNQPQH